This TCR beta chain stems from a study of OX40 agonist ivuxolimab in advanced cancers. Broadly, across the study: Ivuxolimab, which targeted the costimulatory receptor OX40 (CD134), was an agonistic, fully human IgG2 monoclonal antibody. Intravenous ivuxolimab was administered to patients every 2 weeks at six dose levels: 0.01, 0.1, 0.3, 1.5, 3 and 10 mg/kg. Among the roughly 50 dose-escalation patients, about 19 had hepatocellular carcinoma, about 15 melanoma, 9 renal cell carcinoma and 9 head and neck cancer. A male proportion of nearly 85% and a mean age of around 60 years, ranging from about 23 to 90, were recorded for the dose-escalation cohort. Patients were allowed to have had prior anti-PD-1, anti-PD-L1 or anti-CTLA-4 therapy, and more than 30% of the dose-escalation patients had previously received checkpoint inhibitors. Partial responses occurred in three dose-escalation patients: two with cutaneous melanoma and one with hepatocellular carcinoma. Peripheral TCRbeta sequencing aimed to test whether ivuxolimab altered TCR sequence diversity and caused clonal T-cell expansion. The paper reports the monotherapy dose-escalation portion (N ≈ 50 patients) of the phase I ivuxolimab trial.

Broader findings and caveats from the paper: After ivuxolimab, expanded clones were on average more numerous among CD8+ T cells than among CD4+ T cells. The antigen specificity of the peripheral T cells that underwent clonal expansion was not determined. Low levels of normalized T-cell clonal expansion were also seen in some nonresponding patients. At doses from 0.1 to 3.0 mg/kg, clonal expansion was seen in both CD4+ and CD8+ blood T cells between baseline and week 6. In the 0.1-3.0 mg/kg groups, partial responders were among the patients with the lowest normalized peripheral clonal expansion, particularly in CD8+ T cells.

To sequence the TCRbeta CDR3 region, genomic DNA was isolated from the sorted cells. The immunoSEQ Assay was used to sequence the TCRbeta CDR3 regions. TCRdb holds this immuneACCESS table with in-frame rearrangements only. Some clones are missing; in checked studies, unresolved V genes explain under half, and the rest has no known cause. A total of roughly 64,000 clones appear in this sample, about four fifths of them only once. The ten largest clones represent around 5% of the sample. The CDR3 measures 21 amino acids from cysteine to phenylalanine. Only the CDR3 DNA is retained, 63 bases long and in frame from the first base. Worth noting for this clone: Its antigen target is currently unknown. The input lacks base qualities; no much larger clone sits a single base away.

Patients with a history of autoimmune disease or receiving systemic immunosuppression were excluded from the trial. In every dose cohort, peripheral blood was drawn for TCR sequencing at baseline, cycle 4 day 1, and cycle 7 day 1. Samples were obtained from an open-label, multicenter, first-in-human phase I dose-escalation trial of ivuxolimab. Adults with locally advanced or metastatic melanoma, renal cell, hepatocellular, or head and neck squamous cell carcinoma were enrolled in the trial. Before TCR sequencing, CD4+ T cells and CD8+ T cells from peripheral blood were sorted into separate populations.

Here the chain combines TRBV21-1 and TRBJ2-6; TRBD2 is taken as the D call from the table, unchecked against the DNA. TRBV21-1 is termed a pseudogene. The sample in question was CD4+ or CD8+ T cells sorted from blood, obtained in a trial of the OX40 agonist ivuxolimab. The sequence came from an adult with an advanced solid tumor such as melanoma, head and neck, liver or kidney cancer. The DNA sequence is given as TGTGCCAGCAGTCCGGGATCTAAGCACCCCAGACCTAGCTCTGGGGCCAACGTCCTGACTTTC. Its protein reads: CASSPGSKHPRPSSGANVLTF.